These 3 T cell receptor beta chains share one sample of origin, sequenced in a study of T cell changes during pregnancy in multiple sclerosis. TCRdb's copy holds only in-frame clones and misses some; the assay was immunoSEQ multiplex PCR. This table holds around 70,000 clones, 85% to 95% found once. Sequencing was performed on peripheral blood, taken before pregnancy. These receptors all come from a female donor with multiple sclerosis, enrolled in a pregnancy study.

V and J are TRBV4-3 and TRBJ2-1; 8 nucleotides agree with TRBD1. V shed 1 base and J 2 bases; nucleotides not matched to a gene: 1. CDR1 LGHNA and CDR2 YSLEER come from the germline V gene. The CDR3 spans 15 residues. CDR3 nucleotides: TGCGCCAGCAGCCAAGGGACAGGGCCCTACAATGAGCAGTTCTTC. As protein: CASSQGTGPYNEQFF.

The chain recombines TRBV19 with TRBJ2-4; 9 nucleotides align to TRBD2. Looked up from germline, CDR1 is LNHDA and CDR2 is SQIVND (reference sequence). The V segment lost 4 bases and the J segment 0 bases; nucleotides outside the gene matches: 10. The CDR3 length is 18 residues. CDR3 sequence: CASSNEGLAYLAKNIQYF. CDR3 DNA: TGTGCCAGTAGTAATGAGGGACTAGCCTACCTAGCCAAAAACATTCAGTACTTC.

This chain connects TRBV19 to TRBJ2-7; 8 bases are a match to TRBD2. V was pared by 2 bases and J by 1 base, with 1 base of the junction left unmatched. CDR1 LNHDA and CDR2 SQIVND come from the germline V gene (reference sequence). The CDR3 is 14 residues long. As DNA, the CDR3 is TGTGCCAGTAGTATAATAGCGGGGTCCTACGAGCAGTACTTC. Its translation is CASSIIAGSYEQYF.